The clone carrying this T cell receptor beta chain occurred a few times. The target antigen is unknown. V was cut by 3 bases and J by 3 bases, with 16 bases left in between. Germline V gene lookup returns CDR1 SGHKS and CDR2 YYEKEE (reference sequence). The CDR3 sequence is 15 residues long. Peripheral blood samples of 9.5 to 10 milliliters were drawn from each donor. These data belong to a study of blood T cells in healthy people across ages. Study-wide results and caveats: Long-lived and aged donors differed, with more naive CD4+ cells and higher diversity in the long-lived. Diversity of TCR beta correlated strongly with naive T cell percentage. Researchers judged that diversity estimates from one million T cells fell short of true values.

It was with a sample-barcoded 5' primer and a J-beta primer mix that a second PCR of roughly 6 to 12 cycles was run. One entry per CDR3 protein, called by TCRdb with MiXCR from the 5' RACE reads. The data contain about 1.8 million distinct CDR3 sequences, less than 50% of them singletons. The chain carries TRBV5-5 and TRBJ2-7, with D maybe TRBD1 (6 bases). Sequencing was performed on blood. The sequence was obtained from a middle-aged woman in good health. The CDR3 coding sequence is TGTGCCAGCAGCTCCCAACCGGGACACAACTACGAGCAGTACTTC. Translated: CASSSQPGHNYEQYF. Together with reference TRBV5-5 and TRBJ2-7, the CDR3 gives the full variable domain: DAGVTQSPTHLIKTRGQQVTLRCSPISGHKSVSWYQQVLGQGPQFIFQYYEKEERGRGNFPDRFSARQFPNYSSELNVNALLLGDSALYLCASSSQPGHNYEQYFGPGTRLTVT.